Following are 12 T cell receptor beta chains from one sample sequenced in a study of control samples from healthy donors and cancer patients. TCRdb's copy holds only in-frame clones and misses some; the assay was immunoSEQ multiplex PCR. This sample has about 140,000 clones, with roughly nine tenths found just once. The sample taken for sequencing was blood. These receptors were collected from a woman under 40 in good health.

The chain has TRBV7-9 and TRBJ1-5; a weak D match, TRBD1 (5 bases). Trimming stripped 0 bases from V and 7 bases from J, with 13 bases between. There are 15 residues in the CDR3. The germline V gene has CDR1 SEHNR and CDR2 FQNEAQ (reference sequence). The CDR3 reads CASSLASGEEQPQHF. The CDR3 nucleotides are TGTGCCAGCAGCTTAGCGTCGGGGGAAGAACAGCCCCAGCATTTT.

V is TRBV3-1 (or the pseudogene TRBV3-2) and J is TRBJ2-3, with 11 bases identical to TRBD2. The V and J ends lost 2 bases and 6 bases, in that order; junction bases with no gene match: 7. The CDR3 contains 16 residues. CDR1 is LGHDT, CDR2 YNNKEL, per germline (reference sequence). This CDR3 reads CASSQNSGRAIDTQYF. DNA of the CDR3: TGTGCCAGCAGCCAAAATAGCGGGAGGGCCATCGATACGCAGTATTTT.

The chain combines TRBV27 with TRBJ1-2; D unresolved. Trimming pared 3 bases from V and 7 bases from J, leaving 18 bases between. The CDR3 covers 15 residues. Germline CDR1 MNHEY, CDR2 SMNVEV (reference sequence). The CDR3 DNA reads as TGTGCCAGCAGTTTGGCAGGAGTACTATTCGGTGGCTACACCTTC. Amino acids: CASSLAGVLFGGYTF.

This chain uses TRBV7-8 with TRBJ2-7, with D hard to call. Trimming pared 1 base from V and 2 bases from J, leaving 12 bases between. This CDR3 comprises 15 residues. From germline, CDR1 is SGHVS and CDR2 FQNEAQ. DNA of the CDR3: TGTGCCAGCAGCTTAGTGAGGCAGCCGACCTACGAGCAGTACTTC. The encoded protein is CASSLVRQPTYEQYF.

This rearrangement joins TRBV11-2 to TRBJ2-7, with D hard to call. The CDR3 has 16 amino acids. In germline, CDR1 is SGHAT, CDR2 FQNNGV. V was trimmed by 2 bases and J by 1 base, leaving 15 bases between them. The CDR3 is CASSLSVGPESYEQYF. CDR3 DNA sequence: TGTGCCAGCAGCTTAAGTGTTGGACCGGAGTCCTACGAGCAGTACTTC.

Here the CDR3 reads CASSLGGLGNEKLFF. Written as DNA, the CDR3 is TGTGCCAGCAGCTTGGGGGGTCTCGGTAATGAAAAACTGTTTTTT. The rearrangement joins TRBV11-2 to TRBJ1-4; D is possibly TRBD1 (5 bases). V lost 3 bases, J lost 4 bases, and 12 bases lay in between. CDR1 SGHAT and CDR2 FQNNGV come from the germline V gene. The CDR3 is made up of 15 amino acids.

The J gene is TRBJ1-2, the V gene TRBV7-8; no definite D call. Germline values: CDR1 SGHVS, CDR2 FQNEAQ. V was trimmed by 1 base and J by 4 bases, leaving 4 bases between them. This CDR3 is built from 12 residues. The chain's CDR3 is CASSLDIYGYTF. The CDR3 DNA sequence: TGTGCCAGCAGCTTAGACATCTATGGCTACACCTTC.

The CDR3 protein is CASSPSGDTQYF. CDR3 coding DNA: TGCGCCAGCAGCCCCTCCGGAGATACGCAGTATTTT. This chain links TRBV5-1 with TRBJ2-3; D is undetermined. CDR1 and CDR2 (germline): SGHRS, YFSETQ. The CDR3 has 12 residues. The V gene lost 4 bases and the J gene lost 5 bases, with 8 bases spanning the gap.

V and J are TRBV5-1 and TRBJ2-7; 7 bases align to TRBD2. Trimming removed 0 bases from V and 0 bases from J; junction bases left unmatched: 3. CDR3 length: 15 amino acids. The germline CDR1 and CDR2 sequences are SGHRS and YFSETQ. CDR3 nucleotides: TGCGCCAGCAGCTTGGGGGGGACTACCTCCTACGAGCAGTACTTC. Its translation is CASSLGGTTSYEQYF.

The V call is TRBV3-1 (or the pseudogene TRBV3-2), the J call TRBJ1-2; TRBD1 aligns across 11 bases. Looked up from germline, CDR1 is LGHDT and CDR2 is YNNKEL (reference sequence). The V gene end was trimmed by 0 bases and the J gene end by 0 bases; junction bases not matched to a gene: 6. The CDR3 has 18 residues. The DNA of the CDR3 is TGTGCCAGCAGCCAAGAATGGGACAGGGGGAGTACTAACTATGGCTACACCTTC. It is translated as CASSQEWDRGSTNYGYTF.

As DNA, the CDR3 is TGTGCCAGTAGTATCGCGGAGTACTACACTGAAGCTTTCTTT. As protein: CASSIAEYYTEAFF. The J gene is TRBJ1-1, the V gene TRBV19; D is undetermined. The CDR3 spans 14 residues. Germline V gives CDR1 LNHDA, CDR2 SQIVND (reference sequence). Trimming shortened V by 3 bases and J by 3 bases, and 11 bases separated the two germline ends.

V and J are TRBV6-1 and TRBJ1-1; 12 nucleotides line up with TRBD1. This CDR3 region has 14 residues. The V gene's germline CDR1 is MNHNS and CDR2 SASEGT. Germline trimming cut 0 bases from V and 11 bases from J; bases unmatched to any gene: 4. The CDR3 is CASSEAGTGGRAFF. The CDR3 bases are TGTGCCAGCAGTGAAGCAGGGACAGGGGGCCGGGCTTTCTTT.